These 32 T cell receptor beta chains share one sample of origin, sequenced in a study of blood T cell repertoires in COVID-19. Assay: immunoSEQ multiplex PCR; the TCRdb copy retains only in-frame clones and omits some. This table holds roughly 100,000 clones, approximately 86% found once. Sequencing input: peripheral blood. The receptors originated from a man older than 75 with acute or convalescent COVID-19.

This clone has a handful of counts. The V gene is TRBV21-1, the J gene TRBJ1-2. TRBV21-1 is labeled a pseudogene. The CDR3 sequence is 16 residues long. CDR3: CASSQRGGGSNYGYTF. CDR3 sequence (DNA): TGTGCCAGCAGCCAAAGGGGGGGAGGTTCGAACTATGGCTACACCTTC.

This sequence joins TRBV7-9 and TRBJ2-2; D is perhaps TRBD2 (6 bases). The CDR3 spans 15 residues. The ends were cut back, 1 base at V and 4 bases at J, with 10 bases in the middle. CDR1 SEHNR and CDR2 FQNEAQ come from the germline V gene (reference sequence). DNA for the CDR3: TGTGCCAGCAGCTTAGTGGAGGGTAGCACCGGGGAGCTGTTTTTT. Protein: CASSLVEGSTGELFF.

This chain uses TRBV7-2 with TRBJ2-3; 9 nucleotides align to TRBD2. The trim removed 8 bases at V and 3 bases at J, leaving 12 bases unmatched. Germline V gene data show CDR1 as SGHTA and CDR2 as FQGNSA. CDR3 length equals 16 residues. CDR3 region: CASRLGLAGLTDTQYF. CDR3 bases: TGTGCCAGCCGTTTAGGGCTAGCGGGACTGACAGATACGCAGTATTTT.

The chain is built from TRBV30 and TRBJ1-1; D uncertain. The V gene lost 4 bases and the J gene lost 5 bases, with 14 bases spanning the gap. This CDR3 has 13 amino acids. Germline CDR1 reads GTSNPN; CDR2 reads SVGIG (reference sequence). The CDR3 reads CAWNQEGGTEAFF. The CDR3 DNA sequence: TGTGCCTGGAATCAGGAGGGAGGGACTGAAGCTTTCTTT.

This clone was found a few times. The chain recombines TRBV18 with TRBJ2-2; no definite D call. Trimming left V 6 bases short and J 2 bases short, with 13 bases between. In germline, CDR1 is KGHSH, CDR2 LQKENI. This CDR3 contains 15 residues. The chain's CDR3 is CASSQRSDNTGELFF. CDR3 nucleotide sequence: TGTGCCAGCTCCCAGCGATCCGACAACACCGGGGAGCTGTTTTTT.

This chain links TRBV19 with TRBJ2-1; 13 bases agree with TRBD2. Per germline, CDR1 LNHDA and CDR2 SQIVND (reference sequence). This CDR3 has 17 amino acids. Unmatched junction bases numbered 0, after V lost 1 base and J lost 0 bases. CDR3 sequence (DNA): TGTGCCAGTAGTATAGGACTAGCGGGGGGCTCCTACAATGAGCAGTTCTTC. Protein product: CASSIGLAGGSYNEQFF. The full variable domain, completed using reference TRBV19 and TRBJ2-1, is DGGITQSPKYLFRKEGQNVTLSCEQNLNHDAMYWYRQDPGQGLRLIYYSQIVNDFQKGDIAEGYSVSREKKESFPLTVTSAQKNPTAFYLCASSIGLAGGSYNEQFFGPGTRLTVL.

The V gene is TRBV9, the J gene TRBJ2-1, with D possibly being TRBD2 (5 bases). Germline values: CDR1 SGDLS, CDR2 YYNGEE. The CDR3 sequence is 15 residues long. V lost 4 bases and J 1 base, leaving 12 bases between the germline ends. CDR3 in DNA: TGTGCCAGCAGCCCCCGAGAGGGTTCCTACAATGAGCAGTTCTTC. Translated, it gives CASSPREGSYNEQFF.

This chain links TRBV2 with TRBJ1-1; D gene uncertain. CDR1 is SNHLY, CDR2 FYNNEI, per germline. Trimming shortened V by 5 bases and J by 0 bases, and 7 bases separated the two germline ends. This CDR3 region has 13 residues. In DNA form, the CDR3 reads TGTGCCAGCAGTACAGACATGAACACTGAAGCTTTCTTT. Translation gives CASSTDMNTEAFF.

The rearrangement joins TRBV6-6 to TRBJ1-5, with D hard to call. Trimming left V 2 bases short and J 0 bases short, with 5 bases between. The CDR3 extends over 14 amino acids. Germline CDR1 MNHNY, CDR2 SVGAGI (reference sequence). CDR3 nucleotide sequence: TGTGCCAGCAGTTACGGCAGTAGCAATCAGCCCCAGCATTTT. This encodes CASSYGSSNQPQHF.

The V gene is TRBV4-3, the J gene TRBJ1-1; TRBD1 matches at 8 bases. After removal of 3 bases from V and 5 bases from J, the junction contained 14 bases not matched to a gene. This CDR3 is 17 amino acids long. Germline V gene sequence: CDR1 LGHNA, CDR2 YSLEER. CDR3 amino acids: CASSQDYRDRWGTEAFF. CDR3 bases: TGCGCCAGCAGCCAGGATTACCGGGACAGGTGGGGTACTGAAGCTTTCTTT.

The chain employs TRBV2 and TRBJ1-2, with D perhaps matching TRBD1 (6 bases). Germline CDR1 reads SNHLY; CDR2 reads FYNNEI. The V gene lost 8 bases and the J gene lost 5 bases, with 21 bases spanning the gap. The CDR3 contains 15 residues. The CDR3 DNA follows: TGTGCCAGCTCCCTCAGGGGAGACCCGGGGTATGGCTACACCTTC. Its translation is CASSLRGDPGYGYTF.

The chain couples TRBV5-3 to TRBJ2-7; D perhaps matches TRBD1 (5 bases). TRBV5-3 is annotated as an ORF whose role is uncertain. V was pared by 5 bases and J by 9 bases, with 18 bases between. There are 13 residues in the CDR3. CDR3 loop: CARRIQMGPPQYF. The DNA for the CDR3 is TGTGCCAGAAGGATACAGATGGGGCCCCCGCAGTACTTC.

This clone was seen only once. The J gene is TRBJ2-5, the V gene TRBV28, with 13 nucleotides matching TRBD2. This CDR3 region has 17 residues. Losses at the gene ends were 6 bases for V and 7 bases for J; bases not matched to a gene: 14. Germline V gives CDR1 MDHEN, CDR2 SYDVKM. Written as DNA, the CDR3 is TGTGCCAGCAGCTCAACCGGGACTAGCGGGACCAGGGGGACCCAGTACTTC. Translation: CASSSTGTSGTRGTQYF.

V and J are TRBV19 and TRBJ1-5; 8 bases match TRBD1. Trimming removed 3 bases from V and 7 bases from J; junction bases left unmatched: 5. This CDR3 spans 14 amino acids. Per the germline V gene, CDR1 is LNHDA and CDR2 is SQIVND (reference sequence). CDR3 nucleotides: TGTGCCAGTAGTATCGGACAGGGTGAACAGCCCCAGCATTTT. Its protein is CASSIGQGEQPQHF.

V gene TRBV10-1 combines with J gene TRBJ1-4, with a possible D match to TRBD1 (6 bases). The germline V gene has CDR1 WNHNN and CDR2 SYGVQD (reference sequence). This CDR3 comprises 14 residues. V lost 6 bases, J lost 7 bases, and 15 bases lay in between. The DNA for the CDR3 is TGCGCCAGCAGCGAGACCGGGACACCTGAAAAACTGTTTTTT. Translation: CASSETGTPEKLFF.

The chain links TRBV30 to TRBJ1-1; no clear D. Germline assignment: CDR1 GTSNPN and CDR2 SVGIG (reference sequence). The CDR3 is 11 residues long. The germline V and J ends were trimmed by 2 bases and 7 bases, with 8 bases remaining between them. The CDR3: CAWSPRVEAFF. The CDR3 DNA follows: TGTGCCTGGAGTCCCCGCGTTGAAGCTTTCTTT.

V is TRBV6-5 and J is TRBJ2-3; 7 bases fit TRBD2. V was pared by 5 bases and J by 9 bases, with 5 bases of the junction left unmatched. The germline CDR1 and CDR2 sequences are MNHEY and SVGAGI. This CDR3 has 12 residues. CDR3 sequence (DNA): TGTGCCAGCAGTCAGCCTAGCGGCACGCAGTATTTT. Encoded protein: CASSQPSGTQYF.

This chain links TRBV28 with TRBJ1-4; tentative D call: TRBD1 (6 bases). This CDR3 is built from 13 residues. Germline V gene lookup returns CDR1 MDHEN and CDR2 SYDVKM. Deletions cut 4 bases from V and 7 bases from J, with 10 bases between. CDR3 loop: CASSSGGGEKLFF. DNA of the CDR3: TGTGCCAGCAGTTCGGGGGGCGGTGAAAAACTGTTTTTT.

CDR3 protein: CASRPALANYGYTF. CDR3 bases: TGTGCCAGCAGGCCCGCCCTGGCAAACTATGGCTACACCTTC. The chain has TRBV6-5 and TRBJ1-2, with no clear D. CDR3 length equals 14 residues. V dropped 6 bases and J dropped 2 bases, with 13 bases sitting between them. Germline V gene data show CDR1 as MNHEY and CDR2 as SVGAGI.

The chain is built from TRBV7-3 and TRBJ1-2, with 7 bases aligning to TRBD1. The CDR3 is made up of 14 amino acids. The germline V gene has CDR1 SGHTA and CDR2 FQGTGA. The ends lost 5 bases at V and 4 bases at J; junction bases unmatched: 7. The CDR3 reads CASSPTRDSYGYTF. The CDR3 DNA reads TGTGCCAGCAGCCCAACCCGGGACAGCTATGGCTACACCTTC. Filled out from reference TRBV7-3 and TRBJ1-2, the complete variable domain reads GAGVSQTPSNKVTEKGKYVELRCDPISGHTALYWYRQSLGQGPEFLIYFQGTGAADDSGLPNDRFFAVRPEGSVSTLKIQRTERGDSAVYLCASSPTRDSYGYTFGSGTRLTVV.

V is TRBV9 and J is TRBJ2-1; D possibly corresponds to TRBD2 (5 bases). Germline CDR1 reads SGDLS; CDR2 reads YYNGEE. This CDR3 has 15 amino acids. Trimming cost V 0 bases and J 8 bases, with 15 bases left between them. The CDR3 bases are TGTGCCAGCAGCGTAGCAACAGCGGCGGTATATGAGCAGTTCTTC. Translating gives CASSVATAAVYEQFF.

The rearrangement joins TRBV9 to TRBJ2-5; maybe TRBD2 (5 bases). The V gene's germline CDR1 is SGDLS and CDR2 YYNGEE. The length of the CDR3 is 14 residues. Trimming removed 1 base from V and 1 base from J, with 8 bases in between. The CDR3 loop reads CASSVLGSQETQYF. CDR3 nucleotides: TGTGCCAGCAGCGTACTGGGGAGCCAAGAGACCCAGTACTTC.

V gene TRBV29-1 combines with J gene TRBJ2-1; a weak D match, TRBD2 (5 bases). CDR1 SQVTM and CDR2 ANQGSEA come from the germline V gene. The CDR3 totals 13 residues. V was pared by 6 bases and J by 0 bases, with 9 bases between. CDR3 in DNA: TGCAGCGTGGACTCAAGCTCCTACAATGAGCAGTTCTTC. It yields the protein CSVDSSSYNEQFF.

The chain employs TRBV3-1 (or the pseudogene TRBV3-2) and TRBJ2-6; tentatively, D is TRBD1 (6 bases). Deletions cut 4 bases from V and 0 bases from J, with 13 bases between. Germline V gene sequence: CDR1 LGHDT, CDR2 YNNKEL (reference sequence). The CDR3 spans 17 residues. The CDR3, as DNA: TGTGCCAGCAGCCCCATCCGGGACACCTCTGGGGCCAACGTCCTGACTTTC. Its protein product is CASSPIRDTSGANVLTF.

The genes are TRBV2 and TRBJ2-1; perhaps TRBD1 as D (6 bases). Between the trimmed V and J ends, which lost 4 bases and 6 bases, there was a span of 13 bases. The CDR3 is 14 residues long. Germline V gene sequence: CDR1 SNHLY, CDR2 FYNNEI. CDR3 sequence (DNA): TGTGCCAGCAGTGCTGACAGGACCTCCAATGAGCAGTTCTTC. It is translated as CASSADRTSNEQFF.

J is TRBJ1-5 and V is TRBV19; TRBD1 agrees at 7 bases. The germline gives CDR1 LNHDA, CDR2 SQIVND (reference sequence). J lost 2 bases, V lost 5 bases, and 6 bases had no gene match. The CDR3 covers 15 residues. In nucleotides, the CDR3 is TGTGCCAGTAGTGTTACAGGGGACGGCAATCAGCCCCAGCATTTT. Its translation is CASSVTGDGNQPQHF.

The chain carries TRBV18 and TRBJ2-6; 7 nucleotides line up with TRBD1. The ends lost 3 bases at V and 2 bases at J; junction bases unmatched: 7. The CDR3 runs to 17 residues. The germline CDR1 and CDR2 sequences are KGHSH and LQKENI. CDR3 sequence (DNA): TGTGCCAGCTCACCGTCGCCAGGGGGTACTGGGGCCAACGTCCTGACTTTC. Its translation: CASSPSPGGTGANVLTF. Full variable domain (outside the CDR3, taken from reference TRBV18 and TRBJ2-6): NAGVMQNPRHLVRRRGQEARLRCSPMKGHSHVYWYRQLPEEGLKFMVYLQKENIIDESGMPKERFSAEFPKEGPSILRIQQVVRGDSAAYFCASSPSPGGTGANVLTFGAGSRLTVL.

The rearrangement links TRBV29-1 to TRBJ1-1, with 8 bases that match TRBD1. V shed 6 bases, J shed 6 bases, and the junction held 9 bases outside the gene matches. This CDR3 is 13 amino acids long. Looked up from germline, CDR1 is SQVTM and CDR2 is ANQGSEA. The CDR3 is CSVKTTGEPEAFF. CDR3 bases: TGCAGCGTCAAAACGACAGGGGAGCCTGAAGCTTTCTTT.

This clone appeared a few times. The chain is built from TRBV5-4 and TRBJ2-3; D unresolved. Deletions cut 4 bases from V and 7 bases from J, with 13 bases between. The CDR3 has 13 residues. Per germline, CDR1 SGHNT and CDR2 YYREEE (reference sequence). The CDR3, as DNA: TGTGCCAGCAGCCCACCCATTAGCAATACGCAGTATTTT. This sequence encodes CASSPPISNTQYF.

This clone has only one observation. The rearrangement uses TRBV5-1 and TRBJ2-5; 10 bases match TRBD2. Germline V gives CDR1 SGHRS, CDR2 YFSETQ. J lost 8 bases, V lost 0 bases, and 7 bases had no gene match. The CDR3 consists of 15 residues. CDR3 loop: CASSLELAGTNTQYF. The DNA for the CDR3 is TGCGCCAGCAGCTTGGAACTAGCGGGGACCAATACCCAGTACTTC.

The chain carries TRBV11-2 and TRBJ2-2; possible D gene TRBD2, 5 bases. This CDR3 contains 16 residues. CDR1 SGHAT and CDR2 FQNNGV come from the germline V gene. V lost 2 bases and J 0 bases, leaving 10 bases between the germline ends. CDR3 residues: CASSLSPSPNTGELFF. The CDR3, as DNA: TGTGCCAGCAGCTTATCCCCTAGCCCGAACACCGGGGAGCTGTTTTTT. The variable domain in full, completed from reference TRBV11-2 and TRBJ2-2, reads EAGVAQSPRYKIIEKRQSVAFWCNPISGHATLYWYQQILGQGPKLLIQFQNNGVVDDSQLPKDRFSAERLKGVDSTLKIQPAKLEDSAVYLCASSLSPSPNTGELFFGEGSRLTVL.

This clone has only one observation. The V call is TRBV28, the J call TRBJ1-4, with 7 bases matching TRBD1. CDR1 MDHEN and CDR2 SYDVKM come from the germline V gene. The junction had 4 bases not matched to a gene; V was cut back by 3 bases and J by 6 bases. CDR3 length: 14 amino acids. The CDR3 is CASSFLQGYEKLFF. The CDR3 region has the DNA TGTGCCAGCAGTTTCCTACAGGGGTATGAAAAACTGTTTTTT.